The T cell receptor (beta chain) described here comes from a study of blood T cell repertoires in COVID-19. Study overall: Spain, Italy and the United States supplied samples that represented acute and convalescent COVID-19. T cells, B-cell-depleted T cells, or PBMCs supplied cDNA or gDNA.

This clone was detected a few times. Germline V CDR1 and CDR2: SNHLY, FYNNEI. The CDR3 has 16 amino acids. The J segment lost 7 bases and the V segment lost 8 bases, leaving 11 bases of the junction unmatched. The data were produced by immunoSEQ multiplex PCR, yet TCRdb's version contains in-frame clones alone and is incomplete. The sample lists around 300,000 clones; around 90% were seen once. Source material: peripheral blood. The sequence derives from a man over 45 with acute or convalescent COVID-19. V and J are TRBV2 and TRBJ2-1; 13 bases map to TRBD2. CDR3 coding DNA: TGTGCCAGCTACCGGATAGCGACTAGCGGGGGGAATGAGCAGTTCTTC. Translated: CASYRIATSGGNEQFF.